The 27 T cell receptor beta chains below come from one sample, sequenced in a study of blood T cell repertoires in COVID-19. Profiling relied on immunoSEQ multiplex PCR, and the TCRdb table lists in-frame clones only, not all of them. The table lists about 160,000 clones, about 85% of them singletons. The sample taken for sequencing was peripheral blood. The receptors were gathered from a human donor with acute or convalescent COVID-19. The donor label of this sample is uncertain.

The chain is built from TRBV12-3 or TRBV12-4 and TRBJ2-5; D possibly corresponds to TRBD1 (6 bases). Trimming removed 6 bases at V and 1 base at J, with 9 bases between. The CDR3 is 13 amino acids. CDR3 residues: CASRQGLQETQYF. CDR3 DNA: TGTGCCAGCAGACAGGGCCTCCAAGAGACCCAGTACTTC.

The gene calls are TRBV29-1 and TRBJ2-7, with unresolved D. There are 11 residues in the CDR3. The V end was cut by 2 bases, the J end by 4 bases, with 6 bases between. Germline values: CDR1 SQVTM, CDR2 ANQGSEA. CDR3: CSVESRYEQYF. The DNA for the CDR3 is TGCAGCGTTGAATCTAGGTACGAGCAGTACTTC.

V is TRBV6-5 and J is TRBJ2-1; TRBD1 matches at 8 bases. V dropped 5 bases and J dropped 7; count of bases not matched to a gene: 7. The CDR3 spans 14 residues. CDR1 is MNHEY, CDR2 SVGAGI, per germline. The chain's CDR3 is CASSTGRQGNEQFF. The CDR3 bases are TGTGCCAGCAGTACGGGGAGACAGGGGAATGAGCAGTTCTTC.

V usage is TRBV27 and J usage is TRBJ1-2, with 8 positions matching TRBD1. CDR1 is MNHEY, CDR2 SMNVEV, per germline (reference sequence). CDR3 size: 15 residues. Unmatched junction bases numbered 12, after V lost 7 bases and J lost 5 bases. In DNA form, the CDR3 reads TGTGCCAGCAAACCTGGACAGGGATCCGGATATGGCTACACCTTC. As protein: CASKPGQGSGYGYTF.

This clone occurred once. The rearrangement uses TRBV29-1 and TRBJ1-5, with D possibly being TRBD1 (5 bases). There are 13 residues in the CDR3. CDR1 and CDR2 from the germline V gene are SQVTM and ANQGSEA. Trimming pared 0 bases from V and 7 bases from J, leaving 10 bases between. CDR3 in amino acids: CSVEEQAGQPQHF. In DNA form, the CDR3 reads TGCAGCGTTGAAGAACAGGCAGGCCAGCCCCAGCATTTT. The whole variable domain, filled in from reference TRBV29-1 and TRBJ1-5, reads SAVISQKPSRDICQRGTSLTIQCQVDSQVTMMFWYRQQPGQSLTLIATANQGSEATYESGFVIDKFPISRPNLTFSTLTVSNMSPEDSSIYLCSVEEQAGQPQHFGDGTRLSIL.

The chain joins TRBV5-1 to TRBJ2-7; 8 nucleotides match TRBD1. Trimming removed 4 bases from V and 6 bases from J; junction bases left unmatched: 9. Germline V gene sequence: CDR1 SGHRS, CDR2 YFSETQ. The CDR3 spans 14 residues. This chain's CDR3 is CASSPGQGLVEQYF. The CDR3 bases are TGCGCCAGCAGCCCTGGACAGGGATTAGTCGAGCAGTACTTC.

This sequence joins TRBV16 and TRBJ1-2, with D hard to call. The CDR3 runs to 13 residues. Germline CDR1 is KGHSY and CDR2 is FQNENV. V lost 0 bases and J 7 bases, leaving 9 bases between the germline ends. The CDR3 bases are TGTGCCAGCAGCCAATCCACAGTGTCTGGCTACACCTTC. Translation gives CASSQSTVSGYTF.

V and J are TRBV18 and TRBJ1-2, with a possible D match to TRBD1 (6 bases). Germline-derived CDR1 and CDR2 are KGHSH and LQKENI. CDR3 length equals 14 residues. The germline V and J ends were trimmed by 4 bases and 6 bases, with 15 bases remaining between them. In DNA, the CDR3 is TGTGCCAGCTCACGACAGGACCTGATTGATGGCTACACCTTC. This gives the protein CASSRQDLIDGYTF.

This chain links TRBV5-5 with TRBJ1-1; TRBD1 is a possible D gene (6 bases). The CDR3 is made up of 16 amino acids. The ends were cut back, 4 bases at V and 2 bases at J, with 18 bases in the middle. The germline V gene has CDR1 SGHKS and CDR2 YYEKEE (reference sequence). CDR3 sequence: CASSPRLQGANTEAFF. In DNA form, the CDR3 reads TGTGCCAGCAGCCCCCGCTTACAGGGCGCAAACACTGAAGCTTTCTTT.

The chain uses TRBV4-2 and TRBJ2-7, with a tentative D call TRBD2 (5 bases). V was clipped by 0 bases and J by 4 bases, with 16 bases between them. CDR3 length: 16 amino acids. Germline V gene lookup returns CDR1 LGHNA and CDR2 YNFKEQ. CDR3 amino acids: CASSQDESSALYEQYF. The DNA of the CDR3 is TGTGCCAGCAGCCAAGACGAGAGTAGCGCCCTATACGAGCAGTACTTC.

The genes are TRBV19 and TRBJ1-5, with TRBD1 identical over 8 bases. Looked up from germline, CDR1 is LNHDA and CDR2 is SQIVND (reference sequence). The CDR3 is 15 amino acids. V was clipped by 4 bases and J by 4 bases; unmatched bases: 6. CDR3 coding DNA: TGTGCCAGTAGTACGACAGGGGAGAGGAATCAGCCCCAGCATTTT. This codes for CASSTTGERNQPQHF.

This clone was detected only once. V usage is TRBV5-8 and J usage is TRBJ1-4; no firm D call. Germline CDR1 reads SGHTS; CDR2 reads YDEGEE. The V end was cut by 7 bases, the J end by 4 bases, with 14 bases between. This CDR3 is built from 14 residues. CDR3 sequence: CASGSGSYNEKLFF. Here the CDR3 DNA reads TGTGCCAGCGGGTCCGGGAGTTATAATGAAAAACTGTTTTTT.

This clone was detected only once. The rearrangement links TRBV7-6 to TRBJ1-6; the match to TRBD1 covers 8 bases. The germline V gene encodes CDR1 SGHVS and CDR2 FNYEAQ. V dropped 2 bases and J dropped 10; count of bases not matched to a gene: 10. The CDR3 is 16 amino acids. The CDR3 region is CASSLSIQGAGSPLHF. The CDR3 region has the DNA TGTGCCAGCAGCTTATCTATTCAGGGGGCTGGCTCACCCCTCCACTTT. Full variable domain (rest looked up from reference TRBV7-6 and TRBJ1-6): GAGVSQSPRYKVTKRGQDVALRCDPISGHVSLYWYRQALGQGPEFLTYFNYEAQQDKSGLPNDRFSAERPEGSISTLTIQRTEQRDSAMYRCASSLSIQGAGSPLHFGNGTRLTVT.

The chain is built from TRBV5-4 and TRBJ2-3, with 8 bases matching TRBD2. CDR3 length: 16 amino acids. Germline V gene lookup returns CDR1 SGHNT and CDR2 YYREEE (reference sequence). V trimming: 0 bases; J trimming: 4 bases; junction bases outside the gene matches: 7. In DNA form, the CDR3 reads TGTGCCAGCAGCTTGGGCGGACTAGCAGGAGCAGATACGCAGTATTTT. It encodes CASSLGGLAGADTQYF.

The rearrangement links TRBV3-1 (or the pseudogene TRBV3-2) to TRBJ1-1, with 7 bases lining up with TRBD1. Germline V CDR1 and CDR2: LGHDT, YNNKEL (reference sequence). V shed 3 bases and J 4 bases; nucleotides not matched to a gene: 14. This CDR3 has 17 residues. The CDR3 region is CASSHPRDSRPGTEAFF. CDR3 sequence (DNA): TGTGCCAGCAGCCACCCCAGGGACAGTCGCCCGGGCACTGAAGCTTTCTTT.

This clone was counted between two and nine times. The V gene is TRBV5-1, the J gene TRBJ1-4; D may be TRBD1 (6 bases). Trimming removed 5 bases from V and 7 bases from J, with 12 bases in between. The CDR3 covers 13 residues. Germline loops: CDR1 SGHRS, CDR2 YFSETQ. The chain's CDR3 is CASRQGAGEKLFF. CDR3 DNA sequence: TGCGCCAGCAGACAGGGTGCGGGTGAAAAACTGTTTTTT.

This clone was seen once. This chain connects TRBV7-9 to TRBJ2-3, with 9 bases fitting TRBD2. The CDR3 is 19 residues long. Per the germline V gene, CDR1 is SEHNR and CDR2 is FQNEAQ (reference sequence). V lost 6 bases, J lost 1 base, and 17 bases stayed unmatched. The CDR3 loop is CASSPWGKLSGGGTDTQYF. Here the CDR3 DNA reads TGTGCCAGCAGTCCTTGGGGTAAACTTAGCGGGGGCGGCACAGATACGCAGTATTTT. The full variable domain, in which reference TRBV7-9 and TRBJ2-3 provide the parts outside the CDR3, is DTGVSQNPRHKITKRGQNVTFRCDPISEHNRLYWYRQTLGQGPEFLTYFQNEAQLEKSRLLSDRFSAERPKGSFSTLEIQRTEQGDSAMYLCASSPWGKLSGGGTDTQYFGPGTRLTVL.

The chain combines TRBV6-2 or TRBV6-3 with TRBJ1-3; D is uncertain. The ends were cut back, 5 bases at V and 9 bases at J, with 14 bases in the middle. There are 13 residues in the CDR3. Germline CDR1 and CDR2: MNHEY and SVGEGT. The CDR3 nucleotides are TGTGCCAGCAGTCCCCTGGTCCGGGGCACCATATATTTT. Encoded protein: CASSPLVRGTIYF.

The chain's CDR3 is CASSVRSYGYTF. The CDR3, as DNA: TGTGCCAGCAGCGTACGGAGCTATGGCTACACCTTC. The chain links TRBV28 to TRBJ1-2; D remains unclear. The CDR3 length is 12 residues. V lost 6 bases to trimming and J lost 4 bases, with 9 bases between them. Per the germline V gene, CDR1 is MDHEN and CDR2 is SYDVKM.

This chain connects TRBV10-3 to TRBJ2-5; 14 bases map to TRBD2. The CDR3 sequence is 22 residues long. Trimming at V came to 8 bases and at J to 1 base, leaving 24 bases not matched to a gene. CDR1 is ENHRY and CDR2 is SYGVKD in the germline V gene. The CDR3 nucleotides are TGTGCCATCGGATTGCTACCGGGACAGGGGGGACTAGCGGGGGATCTCCAAGAGACCCAGTACTTC. Protein sequence: CAIGLLPGQGGLAGDLQETQYF.

This chain links TRBV7-9 with TRBJ1-1; possible D gene TRBD1, 6 bases. The ends were cut back, 4 bases at V and 7 bases at J, with 16 bases in the middle. From germline, CDR1 is SEHNR and CDR2 FQNEAQ (reference sequence). CDR3 length equals 14 residues. In DNA, the CDR3 is TGTGCCAGCAGCTCCTCGGGGGGGGCGAGTGAAGCTTTCTTT. Translation gives CASSSSGGASEAFF. Variable domain in full (rest from reference TRBV7-9 and TRBJ1-1): DTGVSQNPRHKITKRGQNVTFRCDPISEHNRLYWYRQTLGQGPEFLTYFQNEAQLEKSRLLSDRFSAERPKGSFSTLEIQRTEQGDSAMYLCASSSSGGASEAFFGQGTRLTVV.

This sequence joins TRBV7-3 and TRBJ2-1, with 9 bases that match TRBD2. Germline V gene sequence: CDR1 SGHTA, CDR2 FQGTGA. The CDR3 length is 15 residues. With V trimmed by 0 bases and J by 10 bases, 7 bases remained unmatched. CDR3 residues: CASSLTASGVVEQFF. Here the CDR3 DNA reads TGTGCCAGCAGCTTAACAGCTAGCGGGGTCGTCGAGCAGTTCTTC.

The V gene is TRBV4-3, the J gene TRBJ2-7, with 7 bases matching TRBD1. The CDR3 runs to 16 residues. V was pared by 0 bases and J by 0 bases, with 5 bases of the junction left unmatched. Germline values: CDR1 LGHNA, CDR2 YSLEER. The CDR3 region is CASSQDLDRSSYEQYF. The CDR3 DNA sequence: TGCGCCAGCAGCCAAGACTTGGACAGGAGCTCCTACGAGCAGTACTTC.

This clone appeared a few times. The gene calls are TRBV28 and TRBJ1-5; D is possibly TRBD1 (6 bases). This CDR3 has 14 amino acids. Germline CDR1 reads MDHEN; CDR2 reads SYDVKM. The V gene lost 6 bases and the J gene lost 9 bases, with 18 bases spanning the gap. CDR3 residues: CASSFGTYLSPQHF. As DNA, the CDR3 is TGTGCCAGCAGCTTCGGGACATACCTGTCGCCCCAGCATTTT.

The chain is built from TRBV19 and TRBJ1-5; D ambiguous. The CDR3 runs 15 residues. Trimming removed 3 bases from V and 4 bases from J, with 13 bases in between. In germline, CDR1 is LNHDA, CDR2 SQIVND (reference sequence). CDR3 DNA sequence: TGTGCCAGTAGTATTCAAGGACTAATTAATCAGCCCCAGCATTTT. This translates into CASSIQGLINQPQHF.

The rearrangement uses TRBV24-1 and TRBJ2-2; 7 bases match TRBD1. Germline CDR1 is KGHDR and CDR2 is SFDVKD. The V and J ends lost 5 bases and 3 bases, in that order; junction bases with no gene match: 2. The CDR3 contains 14 residues. The CDR3 loop is CATSGQGDTGELFF. The CDR3 nucleotides are TGTGCCACCAGTGGTCAGGGGGACACCGGGGAGCTGTTTTTT.

The rearrangement links TRBV19 to TRBJ2-2, with D maybe TRBD2 (7 bases). In germline, CDR1 is LNHDA, CDR2 SQIVND (reference sequence). The CDR3 is 15 residues long. Trimming left V 7 bases short and J 4 bases short, with 16 bases between. The CDR3 is CASTVGGQTTGELFF. As DNA, the CDR3 is TGTGCCAGTACCGTCGGGGGGCAGACCACCGGGGAGCTGTTTTTT.